Below are 10 T cell receptor beta chains sequenced from a single sample in a study of blood T cell repertoires in COVID-19. Measured with immunoSEQ multiplex PCR; TCRdb has only the in-frame clones, and not every one. Of hundreds of thousands of clones in the sample, about 86% were seen once. What was sequenced was PBMCs or T cells enriched from blood (not recorded which). These receptors all stem from a woman between 25 and 40 years old who had been exposed to COVID-19.

V gene TRBV25-1 combines with J gene TRBJ2-3, with TRBD2 matching 13 bases. Germline values: CDR1 MGHDK, CDR2 SYGVNS. The CDR3 is made up of 16 amino acids. V lost 6 bases and J lost 5; bases outside the gene matches: 8. DNA for the CDR3: TGTGCCAGCAGGCCCACTAGCGGGGGGGAGATAGATACGCAGTATTTT. Its protein is CASRPTSGGEIDTQYF.

The chain employs TRBV5-1 and TRBJ2-3; D remains unclear. V was cut by 4 bases and J by 2 bases, with 17 bases left in between. CDR1 is SGHRS and CDR2 is YFSETQ in the germline V gene. This CDR3 contains 16 residues. The CDR3 sequence is CASSVTWRLPTDTQYF. Here the CDR3 DNA reads TGCGCCAGCAGCGTTACCTGGCGGCTCCCCACAGATACGCAGTATTTT.

The chain is built from TRBV5-4 and TRBJ1-2, with D possibly being TRBD1 (6 bases). V was cut by 5 bases and J by 10 bases, with 15 bases left in between. The V gene's germline CDR1 is SGHNT and CDR2 YYREEE (reference sequence). CDR3 size: 12 residues. The CDR3 sequence is CASSIQGRDYTF. CDR3 nucleotides: TGTGCCAGCAGTATCCAGGGGCGCGACTACACCTTC.

The chain has TRBV29-1 and TRBJ1-5, with 9 nucleotides matching TRBD1. This CDR3 has 13 residues. From germline, CDR1 is SQVTM and CDR2 ANQGSEA. V dropped 7 bases and J dropped 7; count of bases not matched to a gene: 8. The CDR3 DNA sequence: TGCAGCGCATCCGGAGGACAGGGGCAGCCCCAGCATTTT. Residues: CSASGGQGQPQHF.

The chain joins TRBV6-5 to TRBJ2-7; D perhaps matches TRBD2 (5 bases). V lost 6 bases and J lost 2, with 11 bases in between. There are 13 residues in the CDR3. Germline V gives CDR1 MNHEY, CDR2 SVGAGI. CDR3 sequence reads: CASRPGGAYEQYF. The CDR3 nucleotides are TGTGCCAGCAGGCCAGGAGGAGCCTACGAGCAGTACTTC.

This clone was observed a single time. The chain employs TRBV27 and TRBJ2-1, with 8 bases aligning to TRBD1. V lost 7 bases and J lost 0; bases outside the gene matches: 5. The CDR3 length is 15 residues. Germline CDR1 MNHEY, CDR2 SMNVEV (reference sequence). The CDR3 DNA sequence: TGTGCCAGCACAGGGGGCTCAAGCTCCTACAATGAGCAGTTCTTC. It translates to CASTGGSSSYNEQFF.

This chain joins TRBV30 and TRBJ1-1; D is perhaps TRBD1 (5 bases). Per germline, CDR1 GTSNPN and CDR2 SVGIG (reference sequence). V was pared by 4 bases and J by 0 bases, with 12 bases between. The CDR3 is 14 amino acids. This CDR3 is CAWNAGKMNTEAFF. DNA for the CDR3: TGTGCCTGGAACGCAGGGAAGATGAACACTGAAGCTTTCTTT.

This chain joins TRBV12-3 or TRBV12-4 and TRBJ1-2; TRBD1 is a possible D gene (5 bases). This CDR3 spans 12 amino acids. V was shortened by 11 bases and J by 5 bases, with 15 bases between the two germline ends. The CDR3 reads CAQKGQGYGYTF. The CDR3 DNA reads as TGTGCCCAAAAGGGGCAGGGTTATGGCTACACCTTC.

V is TRBV28 and J is TRBJ2-2; D is undetermined. CDR3 length equals 14 residues. V was cut by 5 bases and J by 5 bases, with 12 bases left in between. Looked up from germline, CDR1 is MDHEN and CDR2 is SYDVKM. The CDR3 here is CASSPTPVTGELFF. CDR3 nucleotide sequence: TGTGCCAGCAGTCCGACTCCCGTGACCGGGGAGCTGTTTTTT.

The chain employs TRBV18 and TRBJ1-4; no clear D. The CDR3 is 13 residues long. V was cut by 1 base and J by 4 bases, with 4 bases left in between. From germline, CDR1 is KGHSH and CDR2 LQKENI. The CDR3: CASSPRDNEKLFF. CDR3 sequence (DNA): TGTGCCAGCTCACCACGCGATAATGAAAAACTGTTTTTT.